This TCR beta chain was identified in a study of blood T cells in healthy people across ages. Through a sample-barcoded 5' primer and a J-beta primer mix, a second PCR was run for about 6 to 11 cycles. TCRdb redid the calling of the 5' RACE reads with MiXCR, one entry per CDR3 protein. Of about 680,000 distinct CDR3 sequences listed, around 45% are singletons. The CDR3 consists of 12 residues. The V gene's germline CDR1 is LNHDA and CDR2 SQIVND (reference sequence). The germline V and J ends were trimmed by 10 bases and 5 bases, with 14 bases remaining between them. The sequencing input was blood. The chain links TRBV19 to TRBJ2-5, with D perhaps assigned TRBD1 or TRBD2 (5 bases each). The clonotype originates from a woman aged 55-69 years in good health. CDR3 bases: TGTGCCACCTCGGATTGGGGGGAGACCCAGTACTTC. Translating it yields CATSDWGETQYF.